The clone carrying this T cell receptor beta chain was seen ten or more times. The antigen remains undetermined. CDR1 LGHNT and CDR2 FRNRAP come from the germline V gene. The CDR3 is made up of 15 amino acids. Between the trimmed V and J ends, which lost 2 bases and 5 bases, there was a span of 15 bases. 5'RACE template switching added a universal primer site and UMIs to TCR cDNA. Using its own MiXCR run on the 5' RACE reads, TCRdb lists one record per CDR3 protein. The table lists some 100,000 distinct CDR3 sequences, about 6.8% of them singletons. The data belong to a study of T cells after yellow fever vaccination. Study as a whole: The SMART-Seq v4 Ultra Low Input method served to prepare the low-cell-number fractions.

Study outcomes and limitations: Highly abundant clonotypes carried over from the bulk population could end up in FACS-sorted repertoires as contaminants. The study found a weaker secondary response that peaked faster, day 5 versus 15.

This sequence was found in a man younger than 35 who received the YFV17D yellow fever vaccine. The specimen was CD4+ T cells sorted from PBMCs, collected about 41 days after the first yellow fever vaccination. The chain joins TRBV12-5 to TRBJ1-1; TRBD1 is a possible D gene (5 bases). The CDR3 coding sequence is TGTGCTAGTGGTTTGAGATACGGGGGGAGGACTGAAGCTTTCTTT. Protein sequence: CASGLRYGGRTEAFF.